This T cell receptor beta chain originates from a study of T cells in Graves' hyperthyroidism and ophthalmopathy. This clonotype was observed many times. What it binds is not known. Germline loops: CDR1 MDHEN, CDR2 SYDVKM. The CDR3 is 14 residues long. The germline V and J ends were trimmed by 2 bases and 6 bases, with 13 bases remaining between them. The PBMCs were sourced from fresh peripheral blood (around 9.9 ml). Findings and limits, study-wide: Appearing also in blood were most of the thyroid clonotypes expanded above 0.001.

Using RNA transcripts as the source, TCR beta CDR3 regions were amplified. Carried out on the TCR CDR3, a first-round RT-PCR used the HTBI primer set. MiXCR, run by TCRdb on the multiplex PCR reads, gives a single entry per CDR3 protein. The sample contains about 350,000 distinct CDR3 sequences, 15% to 20% of which appear only once. Sample: blood. This rearrangement joins TRBV28 to TRBJ2-5; D tentatively fits TRBD1 or TRBD2 (5 bases each). The sequence came from a woman aged 40 to 50 with Graves' ophthalmopathy. The CDR3 sequence is CASSLRDAVKTQYF. For the CDR3, the DNA is TGTGCCAGCAGTTTACGGGACGCGGTTAAGACCCAGTACTTC. The whole variable domain, filled in from reference TRBV28 and TRBJ2-5, reads DVKVTQSSRYLVKRTGEKVFLECVQDMDHENMFWYRQDPGLGLRLIYFSYDVKMKEKGDIPEGYSVSREKKERFSLILESASTNQTSMYLCASSLRDAVKTQYFGPGTRLLVL.